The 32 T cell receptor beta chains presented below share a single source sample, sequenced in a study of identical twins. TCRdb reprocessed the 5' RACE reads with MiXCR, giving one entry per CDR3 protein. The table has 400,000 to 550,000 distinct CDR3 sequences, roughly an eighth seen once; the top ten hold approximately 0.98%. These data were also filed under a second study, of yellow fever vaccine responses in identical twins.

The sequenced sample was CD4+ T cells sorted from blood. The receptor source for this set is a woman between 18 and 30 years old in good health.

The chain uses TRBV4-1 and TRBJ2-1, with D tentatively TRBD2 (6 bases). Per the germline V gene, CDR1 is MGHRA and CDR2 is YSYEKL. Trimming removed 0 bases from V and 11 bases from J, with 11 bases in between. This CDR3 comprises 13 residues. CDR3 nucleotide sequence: TGCGCCAGCAGCCAAGACTACGGGGGAAAGCAGTTCTTC. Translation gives CASSQDYGGKQFF.

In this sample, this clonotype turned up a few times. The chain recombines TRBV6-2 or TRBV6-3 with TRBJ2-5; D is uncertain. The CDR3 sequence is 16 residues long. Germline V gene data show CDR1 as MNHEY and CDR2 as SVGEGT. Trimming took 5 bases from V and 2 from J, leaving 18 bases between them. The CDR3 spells CASSPASVVGQETQYF. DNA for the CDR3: TGTGCCAGCAGTCCAGCGAGCGTCGTGGGGCAAGAGACCCAGTACTTC.

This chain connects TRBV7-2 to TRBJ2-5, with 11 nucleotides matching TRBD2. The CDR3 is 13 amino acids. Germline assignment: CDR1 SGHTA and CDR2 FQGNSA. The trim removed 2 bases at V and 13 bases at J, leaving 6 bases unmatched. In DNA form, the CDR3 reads TGTGCCAGCAGCTTAATGACTAGCGGGACGTGGTACTTC. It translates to CASSLMTSGTWYF.

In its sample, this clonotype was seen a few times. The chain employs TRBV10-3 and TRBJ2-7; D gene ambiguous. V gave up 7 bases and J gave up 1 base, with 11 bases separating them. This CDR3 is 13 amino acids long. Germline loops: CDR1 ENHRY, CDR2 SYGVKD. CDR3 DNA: TGTGCCATCATGGCTTCCGGATCCTACGAGCAGTACTTC. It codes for CAIMASGSYEQYF.

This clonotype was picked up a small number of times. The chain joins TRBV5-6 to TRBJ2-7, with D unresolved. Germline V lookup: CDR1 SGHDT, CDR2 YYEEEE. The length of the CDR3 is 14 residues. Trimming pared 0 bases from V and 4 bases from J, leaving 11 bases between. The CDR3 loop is CASSLGLDGYEQYF. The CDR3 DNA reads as TGTGCCAGCAGCTTGGGGTTAGACGGATACGAGCAGTACTTC.

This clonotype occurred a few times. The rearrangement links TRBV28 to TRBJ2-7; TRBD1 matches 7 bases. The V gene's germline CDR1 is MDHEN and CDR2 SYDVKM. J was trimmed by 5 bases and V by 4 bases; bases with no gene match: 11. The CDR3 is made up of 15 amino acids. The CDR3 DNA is TGTGCCAGCAGTTACCCCCGACAGGGCGGCGACGAGCAGTACTTC. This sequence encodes CASSYPRQGGDEQYF.

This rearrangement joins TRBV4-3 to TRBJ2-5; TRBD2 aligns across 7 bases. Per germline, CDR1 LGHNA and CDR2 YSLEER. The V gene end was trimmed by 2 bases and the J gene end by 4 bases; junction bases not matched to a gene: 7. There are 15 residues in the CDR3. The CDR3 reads CASSQWRGMRETQYF. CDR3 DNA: TGCGCCAGCAGCCAATGGCGGGGGATGAGAGAGACCCAGTACTTC.

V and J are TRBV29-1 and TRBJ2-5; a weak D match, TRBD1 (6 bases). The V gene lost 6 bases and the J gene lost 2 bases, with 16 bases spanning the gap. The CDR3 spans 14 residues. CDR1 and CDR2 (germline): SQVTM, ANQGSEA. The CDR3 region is CSVERQELQETQYF. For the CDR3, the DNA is TGCAGCGTGGAGAGACAGGAGCTTCAAGAGACCCAGTACTTC.

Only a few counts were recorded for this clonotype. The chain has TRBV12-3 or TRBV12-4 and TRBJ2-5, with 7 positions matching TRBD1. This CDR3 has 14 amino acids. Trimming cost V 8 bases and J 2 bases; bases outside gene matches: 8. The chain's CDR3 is CASGDDREQETQYF. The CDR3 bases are TGTGCCAGCGGAGACGACAGGGAACAAGAGACCCAGTACTTC.

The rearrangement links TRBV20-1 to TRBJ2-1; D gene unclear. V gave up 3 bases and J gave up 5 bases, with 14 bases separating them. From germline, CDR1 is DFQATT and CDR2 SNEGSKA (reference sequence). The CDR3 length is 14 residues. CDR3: CSASFTFFNNEQFF. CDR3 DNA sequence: TGCAGTGCTAGTTTTACATTTTTTAACAATGAGCAGTTCTTC.

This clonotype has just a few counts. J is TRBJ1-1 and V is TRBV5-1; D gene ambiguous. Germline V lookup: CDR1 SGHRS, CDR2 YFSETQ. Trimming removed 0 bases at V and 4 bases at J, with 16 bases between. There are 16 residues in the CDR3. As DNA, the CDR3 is TGCGCCAGCAGCTTGGCGGTTCCGGGAGGAGGCACTGAAGCTTTCTTT. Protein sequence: CASSLAVPGGGTEAFF.

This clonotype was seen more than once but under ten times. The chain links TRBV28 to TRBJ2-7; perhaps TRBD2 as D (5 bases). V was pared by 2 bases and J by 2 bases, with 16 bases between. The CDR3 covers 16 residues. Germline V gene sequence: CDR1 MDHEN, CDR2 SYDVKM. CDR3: CASSLPRGAGPYEQYF. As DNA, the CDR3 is TGTGCCAGCAGTTTACCTCGGGGAGCCGGCCCCTACGAGCAGTACTTC. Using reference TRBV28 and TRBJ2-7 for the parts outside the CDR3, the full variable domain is DVKVTQSSRYLVKRTGEKVFLECVQDMDHENMFWYRQDPGLGLRLIYFSYDVKMKEKGDIPEGYSVSREKKERFSLILESASTNQTSMYLCASSLPRGAGPYEQYFGPGTRLTVT.

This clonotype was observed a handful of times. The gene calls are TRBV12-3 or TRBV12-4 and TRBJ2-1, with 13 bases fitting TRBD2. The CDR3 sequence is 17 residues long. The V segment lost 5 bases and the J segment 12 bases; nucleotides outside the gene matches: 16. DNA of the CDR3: TGTGCCAGCAGTCCGCAGGGACTAGCGGGGCCCCCCTATCGGCAGTTCTTC. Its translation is CASSPQGLAGPPYRQFF.

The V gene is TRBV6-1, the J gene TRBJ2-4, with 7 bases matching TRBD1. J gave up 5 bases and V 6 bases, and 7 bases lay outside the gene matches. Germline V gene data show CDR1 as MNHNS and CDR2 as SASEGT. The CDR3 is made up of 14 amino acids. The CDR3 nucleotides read TGTGCCAGCAGCCGGGACAGAACGGAAAACATTCAGTACTTC. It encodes CASSRDRTENIQYF.

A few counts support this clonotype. CDR3 DNA sequence: TGCGCCAGCAGCCAAGGTGGTGGTGGGGGGCGTCAGCCCCAGCATTTT. Protein sequence: CASSQGGGGGRQPQHF. V usage is TRBV4-3 and J usage is TRBJ1-5, with D maybe TRBD1 (6 bases). The CDR3 extends over 16 amino acids. Trimming removed 1 base at V and 6 bases at J, with 16 bases between. Germline V lookup: CDR1 LGHNA, CDR2 YSLEER.

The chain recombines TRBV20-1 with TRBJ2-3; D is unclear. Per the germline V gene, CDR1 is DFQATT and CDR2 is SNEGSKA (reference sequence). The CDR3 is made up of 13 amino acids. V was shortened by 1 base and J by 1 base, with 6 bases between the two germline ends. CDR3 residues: CSARAVGTDTQYF. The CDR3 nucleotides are TGCAGTGCTAGAGCGGTGGGCACAGATACGCAGTATTTT.

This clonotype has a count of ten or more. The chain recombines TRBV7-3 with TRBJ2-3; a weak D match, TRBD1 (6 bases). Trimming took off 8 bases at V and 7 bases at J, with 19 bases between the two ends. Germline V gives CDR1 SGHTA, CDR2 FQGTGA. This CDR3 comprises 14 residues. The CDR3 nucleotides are TGTGCCAGCGCGACCGGGCAGGGGCTAAATACGCAGTATTTT. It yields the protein CASATGQGLNTQYF.

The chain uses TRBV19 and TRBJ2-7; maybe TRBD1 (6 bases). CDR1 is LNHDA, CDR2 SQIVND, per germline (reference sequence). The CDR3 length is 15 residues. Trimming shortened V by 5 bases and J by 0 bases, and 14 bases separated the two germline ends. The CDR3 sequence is CASSRTVDYSYEQYF. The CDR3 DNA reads TGTGCCAGTAGTCGGACAGTTGATTACTCCTACGAGCAGTACTTC.

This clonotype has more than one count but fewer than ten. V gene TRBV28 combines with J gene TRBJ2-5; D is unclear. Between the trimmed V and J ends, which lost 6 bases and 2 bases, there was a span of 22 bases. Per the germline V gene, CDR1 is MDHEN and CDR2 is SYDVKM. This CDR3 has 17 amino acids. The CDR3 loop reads CASRDTGKGSLQETQYF. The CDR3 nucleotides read TGTGCCAGCAGGGATACTGGGAAGGGCTCCTTGCAAGAGACCCAGTACTTC.

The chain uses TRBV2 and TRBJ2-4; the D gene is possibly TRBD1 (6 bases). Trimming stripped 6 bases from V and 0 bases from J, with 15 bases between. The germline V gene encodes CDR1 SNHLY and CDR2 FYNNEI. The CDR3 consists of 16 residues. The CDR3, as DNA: TGTGCCAGCAGCTCTAGTAGGGGGAGAGCCAAAAACATTCAGTACTTC. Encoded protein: CASSSSRGRAKNIQYF. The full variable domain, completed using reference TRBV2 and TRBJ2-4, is EPEVTQTPSHQVTQMGQEVILRCVPISNHLYFYWYRQILGQKVEFLVSFYNNEISEKSEIFDDQFSVERPDGSNFTLKIRSTKLEDSAMYFCASSSSRGRAKNIQYFGAGTRLSVL.

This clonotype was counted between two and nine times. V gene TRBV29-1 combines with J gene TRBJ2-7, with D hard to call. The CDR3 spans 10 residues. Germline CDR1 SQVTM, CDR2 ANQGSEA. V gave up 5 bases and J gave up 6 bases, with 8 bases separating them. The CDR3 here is CSVRWTEQYF. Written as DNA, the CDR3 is TGCAGCGTTCGGTGGACCGAGCAGTACTTC.

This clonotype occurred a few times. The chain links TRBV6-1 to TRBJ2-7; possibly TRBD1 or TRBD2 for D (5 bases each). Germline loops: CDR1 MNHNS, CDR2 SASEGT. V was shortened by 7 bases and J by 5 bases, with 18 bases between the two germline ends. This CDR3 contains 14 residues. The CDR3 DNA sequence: TGTGCCAGCATATTCGGGACCGCTTCCCACGAGCAGTACTTC. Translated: CASIFGTASHEQYF.

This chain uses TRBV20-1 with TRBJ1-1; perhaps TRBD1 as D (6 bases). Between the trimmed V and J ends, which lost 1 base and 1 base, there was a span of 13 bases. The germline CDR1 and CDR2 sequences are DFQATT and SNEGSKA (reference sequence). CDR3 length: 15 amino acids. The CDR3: CSARGGAGTNTEAFF. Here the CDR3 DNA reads TGCAGTGCTAGAGGGGGGGCAGGGACGAACACTGAAGCTTTCTTT.

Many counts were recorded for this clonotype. CDR3 sequence: CASSLGLGMEQFF. CDR3 nucleotides: TGCGCCAGCAGCTTGGGACTCGGAATGGAGCAGTTCTTC. The gene calls are TRBV5-1 and TRBJ2-1; D gene ambiguous. Germline V gene lookup returns CDR1 SGHRS and CDR2 YFSETQ. Trimming took off 0 bases at V and 10 bases at J, with 11 bases between the two ends. There are 13 residues in the CDR3.

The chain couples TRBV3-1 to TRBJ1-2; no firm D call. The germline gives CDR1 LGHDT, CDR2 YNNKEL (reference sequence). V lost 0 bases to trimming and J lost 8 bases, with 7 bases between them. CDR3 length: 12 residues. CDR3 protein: CASSQEGFGYTF. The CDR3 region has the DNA TGTGCCAGCAGCCAAGAGGGGTTCGGCTACACCTTC.

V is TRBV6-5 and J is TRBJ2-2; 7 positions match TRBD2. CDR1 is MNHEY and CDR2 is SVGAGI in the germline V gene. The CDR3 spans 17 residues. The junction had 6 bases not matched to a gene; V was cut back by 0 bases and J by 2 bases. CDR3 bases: TGTGCCAGCAGTTACTCGATACTAGCGTATAACACCGGGGAGCTGTTTTTT. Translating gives CASSYSILAYNTGELFF.

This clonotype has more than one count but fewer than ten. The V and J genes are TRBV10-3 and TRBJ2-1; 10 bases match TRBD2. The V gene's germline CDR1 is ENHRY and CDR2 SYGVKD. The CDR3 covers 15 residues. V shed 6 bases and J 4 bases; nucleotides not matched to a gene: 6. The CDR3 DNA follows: TGTGCCATCAGAGCTAGCGGGAGTTATTACAATGAGCAGTTCTTC. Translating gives CAIRASGSYYNEQFF.

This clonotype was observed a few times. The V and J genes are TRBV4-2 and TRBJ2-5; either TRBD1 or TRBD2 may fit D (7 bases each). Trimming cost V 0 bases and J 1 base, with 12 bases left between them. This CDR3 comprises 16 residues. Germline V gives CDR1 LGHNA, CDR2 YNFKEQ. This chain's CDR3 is CASSQESGGAQETQYF. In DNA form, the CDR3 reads TGTGCCAGCAGCCAAGAATCAGGGGGGGCCCAAGAGACCCAGTACTTC.

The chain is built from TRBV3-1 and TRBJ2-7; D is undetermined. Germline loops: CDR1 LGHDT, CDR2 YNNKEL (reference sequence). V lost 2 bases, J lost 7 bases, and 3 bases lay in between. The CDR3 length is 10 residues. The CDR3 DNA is TGTGCCAGCAGCCAAATGGAGCAGTACTTC. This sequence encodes CASSQMEQYF.

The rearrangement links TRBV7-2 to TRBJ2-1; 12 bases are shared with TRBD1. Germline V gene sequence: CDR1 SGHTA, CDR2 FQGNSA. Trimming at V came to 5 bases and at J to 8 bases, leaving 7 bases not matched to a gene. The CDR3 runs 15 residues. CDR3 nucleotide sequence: TGTGCCAGCAGCGGCGGGACAGGGGGCGCTTATGAGCAGTTCTTC. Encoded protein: CASSGGTGGAYEQFF. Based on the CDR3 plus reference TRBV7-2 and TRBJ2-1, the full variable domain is GAGVSQSPSNKVTEKGKDVELRCDPISGHTALYWYRQSLGQGLEFLIYFQGNSAPDKSGLPSDRFSAERTGGSVSTLTIQRTQQEDSAVYLCASSGGTGGAYEQFFGPGTRLTVL.

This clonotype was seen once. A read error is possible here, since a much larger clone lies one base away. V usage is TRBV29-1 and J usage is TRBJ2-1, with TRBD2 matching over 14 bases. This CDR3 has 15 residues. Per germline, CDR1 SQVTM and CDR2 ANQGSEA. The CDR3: CSVDLGLAGEDEQSF. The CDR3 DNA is TGCAGCGTTGACCTGGGACTAGCGGGAGAAGATGAGCAGTCCTTC.

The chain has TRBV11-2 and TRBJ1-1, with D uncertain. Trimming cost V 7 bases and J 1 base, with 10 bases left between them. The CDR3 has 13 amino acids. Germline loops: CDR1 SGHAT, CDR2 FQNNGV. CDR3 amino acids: CASTSYRNTEAFF. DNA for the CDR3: TGTGCCAGCACCTCGTACCGGAACACTGAAGCTTTCTTT. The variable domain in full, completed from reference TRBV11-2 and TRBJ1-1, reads EAGVAQSPRYKIIEKRQSVAFWCNPISGHATLYWYQQILGQGPKLLIQFQNNGVVDDSQLPKDRFSAERLKGVDSTLKIQPAKLEDSAVYLCASTSYRNTEAFFGQGTRLTVV.